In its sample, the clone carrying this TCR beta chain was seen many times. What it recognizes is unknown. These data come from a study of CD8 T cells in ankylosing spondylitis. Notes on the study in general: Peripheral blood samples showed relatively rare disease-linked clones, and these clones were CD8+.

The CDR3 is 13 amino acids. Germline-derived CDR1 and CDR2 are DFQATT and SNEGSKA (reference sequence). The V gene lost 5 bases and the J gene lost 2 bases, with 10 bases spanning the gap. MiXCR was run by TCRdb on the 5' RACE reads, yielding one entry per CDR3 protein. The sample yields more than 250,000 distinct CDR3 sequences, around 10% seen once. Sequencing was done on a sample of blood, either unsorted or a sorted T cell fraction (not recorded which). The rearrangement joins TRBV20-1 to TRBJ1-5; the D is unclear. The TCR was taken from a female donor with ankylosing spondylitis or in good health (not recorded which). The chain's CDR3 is CSAARPRNQPQHF. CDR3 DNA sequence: TGCAGTGCTGCCCGACCGCGCAATCAGCCCCAGCATTTT.